This passage covers 6 T cell receptor beta chains from one sample sequenced in a study of T cells after posttransplantation cyclophosphamide. Assay: immunoSEQ multiplex PCR; the TCRdb copy retains only in-frame clones and omits some. Among some 61,000 clones listed, around 95% were seen once. Sequencing used PBMCs. These receptors were obtained from a woman in her twenties or thirties in good health and a related stem cell transplant donor.

This chain uses TRBV4-1 with TRBJ1-1, with 11 bases lining up with TRBD1. In germline, CDR1 is MGHRA, CDR2 YSYEKL. V shed 3 bases, J shed 1 base, and the junction held 13 bases outside the gene matches. The CDR3 loop spans 19 amino acids. CDR3: CASSQIGDRGSLPNTEAFF. CDR3 nucleotide sequence: TGCGCCAGCAGCCAGATAGGGGACAGGGGGTCTCTGCCGAACACTGAAGCTTTCTTT.

The chain joins TRBV4-2 to TRBJ2-1; no clear D gene. V lost 0 bases and J 10 bases, leaving 7 bases between the germline ends. Germline loops: CDR1 LGHNA, CDR2 YNFKEQ. CDR3 length: 12 amino acids. In nucleotides, the CDR3 is TGTGCCAGCAGCCAAGAATCGTGGGAGCAGTTCTTC. Protein product: CASSQESWEQFF.

The V and J genes are TRBV19 and TRBJ1-5; D not certain. The CDR3 consists of 16 residues. Trimming removed 7 bases from V and 0 bases from J, with 16 bases in between. Germline CDR1 and CDR2: LNHDA and SQIVND (reference sequence). The CDR3 DNA follows: TGTGCCAGTACCCCACGTGGTGGTTTTAGCAATCAGCCCCAGCATTTT. Translating it yields CASTPRGGFSNQPQHF.

The chain couples TRBV28 to TRBJ2-1; D is ambiguous. Germline loops: CDR1 MDHEN, CDR2 SYDVKM. V gave up 6 bases and J gave up 12 bases, with 21 bases separating them. The CDR3 length is 14 residues. CDR3: CASSSASPPFGQFF. The CDR3 DNA reads as TGTGCCAGCAGCTCCGCCAGCCCCCCTTTTGGGCAGTTCTTC.

The rearrangement joins TRBV7-2 to TRBJ2-5, with 9 nucleotides matching TRBD1. CDR3 length equals 15 residues. Trimming took 5 bases from V and 5 from J; bases not matched to a gene: 9. Looked up from germline, CDR1 is SGHTA and CDR2 is FQGNSA. DNA of the CDR3: TGTGCCAGCAGCCCATCTAGGACAGGGGTTGAGACCCAGTACTTC. It is translated as CASSPSRTGVETQYF.

The rearrangement links TRBV19 to TRBJ2-1; D gene ambiguous. Trimming shortened V by 1 base and J by 0 bases, and 4 bases separated the two germline ends. This CDR3 comprises 14 residues. Germline CDR1 is LNHDA and CDR2 is SQIVND (reference sequence). CDR3 sequence reads: CASSIGSSYNEQFF. The CDR3 DNA follows: TGTGCCAGTAGTATAGGGAGCTCCTACAATGAGCAGTTCTTC.